This entry concerns a single T cell receptor (beta chain). Its antigen is not known. CDR1 SGHRS and CDR2 YFSETQ come from the germline V gene. CDR3 size: 16 residues. Trimming stripped 4 bases from V and 0 bases from J, with 14 bases between. TCRdb's copy holds only in-frame clones and misses some; the assay was immunoSEQ multiplex PCR. The sample lists under 400,000 clones, 70% to 90% occurring once. The sample is drawn from a study of cytomegalovirus exposure and HLA in healthy donors. Study overall: The same platform used for the 666 first-cohort repertoires was also used for the 130 or so validation repertoires, as a later analysis reported.

The donors were members of the approximately 120-subject validation cohort (separate from the roughly 660-subject first cohort). Study outcomes and limitations: Rarity marked most TCR sequences, yet some public TCRs occurred in many donors. The listing of 150 to 200 TCR beta chains classed them as cytomegalovirus-associated.

The V and J genes are TRBV5-1 and TRBJ1-5; D might be TRBD1 (6 bases). This TCR derives from a young man in good health and CMV-seronegative. Material: PBMCs. The CDR3 here is CASSSDRMGSNQPQHF. The CDR3 region has the DNA TGCGCCAGCAGCAGTGACAGGATGGGTAGCAATCAGCCCCAGCATTTT.